The clone carrying this TCR beta chain was counted only a few times. The antigen remains undetermined. The CDR3 loop spans 14 amino acids. Trimming stripped 6 bases from V and 4 bases from J, with 12 bases between. The germline V gene has CDR1 MNHNS and CDR2 SASEGT. The sample is drawn from a study of T cells after yellow fever vaccination. Study-level results: A small proportion of clonotypes was detected in both the CD4 and CD8 compartments.

A process of 5'RACE template switching, which added a universal primer site and UMIs, was used to make TCR cDNA. TCRdb processed the 5' RACE reads anew with MiXCR; each CDR3 protein has one entry. Found here are about 330,000 distinct CDR3 sequences, less than 9.5% of them singletons; the top ten hold roughly a sixth. This receptor was identified in a man younger than 35 who received the YFV17D yellow fever vaccine. The rearrangement links TRBV6-1 to TRBJ1-4; maybe TRBD1 (6 bases). The material sequenced was PBMCs, taken about 49 days after the first yellow fever vaccination. The CDR3 region is CASREGTINEKLFF. The CDR3 region has the DNA TGTGCCAGCAGGGAGGGGACAATTAATGAAAAACTGTTTTTT.